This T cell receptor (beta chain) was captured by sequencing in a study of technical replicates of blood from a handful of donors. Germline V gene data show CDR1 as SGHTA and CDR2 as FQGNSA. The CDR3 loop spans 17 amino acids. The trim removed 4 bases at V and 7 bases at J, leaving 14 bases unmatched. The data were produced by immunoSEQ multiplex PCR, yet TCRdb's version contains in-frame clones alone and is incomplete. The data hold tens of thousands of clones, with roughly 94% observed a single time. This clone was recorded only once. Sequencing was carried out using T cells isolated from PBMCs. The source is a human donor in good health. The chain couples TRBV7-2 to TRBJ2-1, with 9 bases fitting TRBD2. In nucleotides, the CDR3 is TGTGCCAGCAGCTCTCCCGGCGGGAGGGCATCGGGGAATGAGCAGTTCTTC. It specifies CASSSPGGRASGNEQFF.